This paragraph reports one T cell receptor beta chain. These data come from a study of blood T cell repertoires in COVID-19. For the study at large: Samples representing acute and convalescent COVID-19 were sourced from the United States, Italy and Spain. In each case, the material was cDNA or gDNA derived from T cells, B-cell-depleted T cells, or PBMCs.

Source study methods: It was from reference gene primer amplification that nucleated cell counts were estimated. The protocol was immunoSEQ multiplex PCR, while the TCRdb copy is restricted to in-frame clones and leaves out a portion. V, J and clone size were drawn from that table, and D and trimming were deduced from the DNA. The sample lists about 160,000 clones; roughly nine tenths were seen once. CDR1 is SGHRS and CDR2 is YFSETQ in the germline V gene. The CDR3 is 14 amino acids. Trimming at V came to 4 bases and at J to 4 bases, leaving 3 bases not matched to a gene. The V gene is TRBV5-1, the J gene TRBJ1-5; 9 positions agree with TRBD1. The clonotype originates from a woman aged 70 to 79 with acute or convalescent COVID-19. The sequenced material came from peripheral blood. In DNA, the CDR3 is TGCGCCAGCAGCCTGACAGGGGGTAATCAGCCCCAGCATTTT. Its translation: CASSLTGGNQPQHF. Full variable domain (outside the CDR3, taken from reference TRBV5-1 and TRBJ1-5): KAGVTQTPRYLIKTRGQQVTLSCSPISGHRSVSWYQQTPGQGLQFLFEYFSETQRNKGNFPGRFSGRQFSNSRSEMNVSTLELGDSALYLCASSLTGGNQPQHFGDGTRLSIL.